The 14 T cell receptor gamma chains presented below share a single source sample, sequenced in a study of intestinal T cells in coeliac disease. Using about 210 ng of biopsy DNA, TRG was amplified with LymphoTrack primers. TCRdb re-called clones from the multiplex PCR reads using CATT. The top ten clones hold about 12% of a sample with about 790 gamma-chain clones, 45% to 60% of them seen once. For each case, the template was genomic DNA from ten 5-µm formalin-fixed paraffin-embedded scrolls. Sequenced input: a duodenal biopsy. Source of these receptors: a human donor with celiac disease.

The chain uses TRGV4 and TRGJ1 or TRGJ2. Germline V gene sequence: CDR1 EGSTGY, CDR2 YDSYTSSV. Losses at the gene ends were 3 bases for V and 8 bases for J; bases not matched to a gene: 13. The CDR3 sequence is 14 residues long. The CDR3 is CATWDKAIINKKLF. The CDR3 DNA follows: TGTGCCACCTGGGATAAGGCGATTATTAATAAGAAACTCTTT.

The chain has TRGV9 and TRGJ1 or TRGJ2. The CDR3 has 16 amino acids. In germline, CDR1 is GITISATS, CDR2 ISYDGTV (reference sequence). V gave up 4 bases and J gave up 3 bases; unmatched junction bases: 15. Written as DNA, the CDR3 is TGTGCCTTGTGGGATCCAAGCCCAGGAATTTATTATAAGAAACTCTTT. This codes for CALWDPSPGIYYKKLF.

This clone is large in the sample. The chain combines TRGV10 with TRGJ1 or TRGJ2. TRGV10 has ORF status, its function being uncertain. The trim removed 8 bases at V and 5 bases at J, leaving 4 bases unmatched. The CDR3 consists of 11 residues. Here the CDR3 reads CAAWEHYKKLF. The CDR3 DNA sequence: TGTGCTGCGTGGGAACATTATAAGAAACTCTTT.

This clone was counted between two and nine times. This chain connects TRGV5 to TRGJ1 or TRGJ2. The CDR3 has 11 amino acids. CDR1 and CDR2 (germline): VINAFY, YDVSNSKD. V dropped 3 bases and J dropped 11; count of bases not matched to a gene: 7. In DNA, the CDR3 is TGTGCCACCTGGGACGTTGTTGAGAAACTCTTT. Its translation: CATWDVVEKLF.

By its share, this clone is large. The chain recombines TRGV10 with TRGJ1 or TRGJ2. TRGV10 is reported as an ORF; its role is uncertain. V was clipped by 8 bases and J by 4 bases; unmatched bases: 9. CDR3 size: 13 residues. CDR3 in DNA: TGTGCTGCGTGGGATCCGTCATATTATAAGAAACTCTTT. This encodes CAAWDPSYYKKLF.

The chain is built from TRGV2 and TRGJ1 or TRGJ2. Germline V gene data show CDR1 as EGSNGY and CDR2 as YDSYNSKV. CDR3 length: 14 amino acids. V lost 11 bases and J lost 0; bases outside the gene matches: 13. The CDR3 loop reads CANLGSGNYYKKLF. In nucleotides, the CDR3 is TGTGCCAACCTGGGATCGGGGAATTATTATAAGAAACTCTTT.

This clone came up a few times. This sequence joins TRGV10 and TRGJ1 or TRGJ2. TRGV10 is sorted into the ORF group, with uncertain function. The V segment lost 8 bases and the J segment 5 bases; nucleotides outside the gene matches: 16. The CDR3 covers 15 residues. As DNA, the CDR3 is TGTGCTGCGTGGGGATTATATAGGGAAAATTATAAGAAACTCTTT. The encoded protein is CAAWGLYRENYKKLF.

This clone was picked up a small number of times. V and J are TRGV4 and TRGJ1 or TRGJ2. Germline V gene sequence: CDR1 EGSTGY, CDR2 YDSYTSSV. V was clipped by 3 bases and J by 3 bases; unmatched bases: 11. This CDR3 contains 15 residues. The CDR3 bases are TGTGCCACCTGGGATCTTCACCCGTCTTATTATAAGAAACTCTTT. Amino acids: CATWDLHPSYYKKLF.

This clone turned up a few times. This rearrangement joins TRGV2 to TRGJ1 or TRGJ2. The germline CDR1 and CDR2 sequences are EGSNGY and YDSYNSKV. CDR3 length equals 15 residues. J gave up 12 bases and V 0 bases, and 17 bases lay outside the gene matches. DNA for the CDR3: TGTGCCACCTGGGACGGGCCTTCTGTGAGCTATGGGAAACTCTTT. As protein: CATWDGPSVSYGKLF.

This rearrangement joins TRGV2 to TRGJ1 or TRGJ2. Per germline, CDR1 EGSNGY and CDR2 YDSYNSKV. The CDR3 runs to 12 residues. The ends lost 2 bases at V and 16 bases at J; junction bases unmatched: 14. The CDR3 region has the DNA TGTGCCACCTGGGACGACCGGGGAAGAAATCTCTTT. The encoded protein is CATWDDRGRNLF.

The J gene is TRGJP2, the V gene TRGV2. The V gene end was trimmed by 0 bases and the J gene end by 3 bases; junction bases not matched to a gene: 13. Germline loops: CDR1 EGSNGY, CDR2 YDSYNSKV. The CDR3 covers 18 residues. For the CDR3, the DNA is TGTGCCACCTGGGACGGGTCCCCCTTTACGCGTAGTGATTGGATCAAGACGTTT. Its translation: CATWDGSPFTRSDWIKTF.

The genes are TRGV9 and TRGJ1 or TRGJ2. CDR3 length: 16 amino acids. J lost 0 bases, V lost 9 bases, and 17 bases had no gene match. CDR1 is GITISATS, CDR2 ISYDGTV, per germline (reference sequence). The CDR3 sequence: CALRPLSGKNYYKKLF. As DNA, the CDR3 is TGTGCCTTGAGGCCCTTGAGTGGGAAGAATTATTATAAGAAACTCTTT.

This clone has more than one count but fewer than ten. The CDR3 DNA is TGTGCACCTGGGTCGTATTATAAGAAACTCTTT. Encoded protein: CAPGSYYKKLF. This sequence joins TRGV8 and TRGJ1 or TRGJ2. CDR3 length: 11 amino acids. CDR1 is VENAVY, CDR2 YDSYNSRV, per germline.

J is TRGJP2 and V is TRGV2. The V gene's germline CDR1 is EGSNGY and CDR2 YDSYNSKV. The CDR3 length is 18 residues. V shed 1 base, J shed 4 bases, and the junction held 15 bases outside the gene matches. CDR3: CATWDGRPPIASDWIKTF. The DNA for the CDR3 is TGTGCCACCTGGGACGGCCGGCCTCCTATAGCTAGTGATTGGATCAAGACGTTT.